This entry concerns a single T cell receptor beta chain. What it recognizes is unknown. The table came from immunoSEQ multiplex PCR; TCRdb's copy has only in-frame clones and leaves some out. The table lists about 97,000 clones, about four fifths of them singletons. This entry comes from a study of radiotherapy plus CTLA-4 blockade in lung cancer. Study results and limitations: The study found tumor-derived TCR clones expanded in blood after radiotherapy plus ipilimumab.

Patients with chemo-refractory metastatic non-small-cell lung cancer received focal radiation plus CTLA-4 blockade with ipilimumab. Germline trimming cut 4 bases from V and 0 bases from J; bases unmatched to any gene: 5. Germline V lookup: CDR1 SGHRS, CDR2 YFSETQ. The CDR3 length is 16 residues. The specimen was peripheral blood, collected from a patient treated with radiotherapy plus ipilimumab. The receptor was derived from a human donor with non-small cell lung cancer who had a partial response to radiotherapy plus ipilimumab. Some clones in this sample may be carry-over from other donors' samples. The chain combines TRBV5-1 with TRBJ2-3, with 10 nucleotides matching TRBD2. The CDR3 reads CASSTMTSGSTDTQYF. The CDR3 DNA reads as TGCGCCAGCAGCACCATGACTAGCGGGAGCACAGATACGCAGTATTTT.